A selection of T cell receptor beta chains follows, all from one sample in a study of blood T cell repertoires in COVID-19. TCRdb keeps only in-frame clones here, not all; method: immunoSEQ multiplex PCR. The table has some 300,000 clones, over 80% seen once. The sequencing sample was made of peripheral blood. Receptor source: a woman aged 45-60 years with COVID-19, enrolled during active disease. The CDR3 runs from the conserved cysteine through the conserved F or W. The order of the fields is CDR3 protein, CDR3 DNA, D gene, CDR3 length, J gene, V gene. D genes are given only for firm matches.

CDR3 protein: CATSALGGTDKETQYF
CDR3 DNA: TGTGCCACCAGTGCCTTAGGAGGGACAGATAAAGAGACCCAGTACTTC
D gene: .
CDR3 length: 16
J gene: TRBJ2-5
V gene: TRBV24-1

CDR3 protein: CASPGQGSLNTGELFF
CDR3 DNA: TGTGCCAGCCCGGGACAGGGGTCCCTCAACACCGGGGAGCTGTTTTTT
D gene: TRBD1
CDR3 length: 16
J gene: TRBJ2-2
V gene: TRBV7-9

CDR3 protein: CASSQRGIDEQYF
CDR3 DNA: TGTGCCAGCAGCCAACGGGGGATCGACGAGCAGTACTTC
D gene: .
CDR3 length: 13
J gene: TRBJ2-7
V gene: TRBV3-1/TRBV3-2

CDR3 protein: CASSQREGRARGTDTQYF
CDR3 DNA: TGTGCCAGCAGCCAAAGGGAGGGGAGGGCCCGGGGAACAGATACGCAGTATTTT
D gene: TRBD2
CDR3 length: 18
J gene: TRBJ2-3
V gene: TRBV4-2

CDR3 protein: CASSEAGGYQETQYF
CDR3 DNA: TGTGCCAGCAGTGAAGCGGGAGGGTACCAAGAGACCCAGTACTTC
D gene: TRBD2
CDR3 length: 15
J gene: TRBJ2-5
V gene: TRBV6-1

CDR3 protein: CASSGQDSSGGGYTF
CDR3 DNA: TGTGCCAGCAGCGGGCAGGACAGCTCAGGCGGTGGCTACACCTTC
D gene: .
CDR3 length: 15
J gene: TRBJ1-2
V gene: TRBV5-4

CDR3 protein: CASSLIEPLYGYTF
CDR3 DNA: TGTGCCAGCAGCTTAATTGAGCCCCTTTATGGCTACACCTTC
D gene: .
CDR3 length: 14
J gene: TRBJ1-2
V gene: TRBV7-9

CDR3 protein: CASRGQTQETQYF
CDR3 DNA: TGTGCCAGCAGAGGACAGACACAAGAGACCCAGTACTTC
D gene: .
CDR3 length: 13
J gene: TRBJ2-5
V gene: TRBV6-5

CDR3 protein: CASSPGAHPNYGYTF
CDR3 DNA: TGTGCCAGCAGTCCCGGAGCTCATCCAAACTATGGCTACACCTTC
D gene: .
CDR3 length: 15
J gene: TRBJ1-2
V gene: TRBV27

CDR3 protein: CAWISRDRVLEQYF
CDR3 DNA: TGTGCCTGGATAAGCCGAGACAGGGTGCTCGAGCAGTACTTC
D gene: TRBD1
CDR3 length: 14
J gene: TRBJ2-7
V gene: TRBV30